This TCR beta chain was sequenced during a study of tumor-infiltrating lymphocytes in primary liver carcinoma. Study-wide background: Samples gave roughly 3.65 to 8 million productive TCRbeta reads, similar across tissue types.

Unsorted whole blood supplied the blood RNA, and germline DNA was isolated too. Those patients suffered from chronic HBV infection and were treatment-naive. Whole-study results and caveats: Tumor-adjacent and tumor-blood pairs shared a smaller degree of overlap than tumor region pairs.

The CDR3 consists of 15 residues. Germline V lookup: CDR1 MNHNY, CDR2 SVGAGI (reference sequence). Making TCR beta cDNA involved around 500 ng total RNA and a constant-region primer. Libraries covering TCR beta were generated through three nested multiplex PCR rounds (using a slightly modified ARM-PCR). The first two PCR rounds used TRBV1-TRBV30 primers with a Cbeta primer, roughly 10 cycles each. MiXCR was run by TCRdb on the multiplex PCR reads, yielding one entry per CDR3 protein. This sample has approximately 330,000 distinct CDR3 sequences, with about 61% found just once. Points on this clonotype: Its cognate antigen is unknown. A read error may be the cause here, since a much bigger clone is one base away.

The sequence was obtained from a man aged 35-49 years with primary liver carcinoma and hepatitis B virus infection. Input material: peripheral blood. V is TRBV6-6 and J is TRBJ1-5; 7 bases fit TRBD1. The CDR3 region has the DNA TGTGCCAGCAGTTACCTGGGACAGAGCAATCAGCCCCGGCATTTT. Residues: CASSYLGQSNQPRHF.